Detailed here is one T cell receptor beta chain. Its target is not known. The data were obtained in a study of Ad26.COV2.S vaccination and SARS-CoV-2 variants. Findings of the study overall: Reported post-vaccination CD8+ and CD4+ T cell responses to spike showed substantial breadth. Breadth measured for non-spike TCRs was similar across vaccine and placebo recipients.

The table came from immunoSEQ multiplex PCR; TCRdb's copy has only in-frame clones and leaves some out. Among a few hundred thousand clones, about 83% were seen once, and the ten largest hold roughly 3%. Sample treatment: around 19 received Ad26.COV2.S at low or high dose, single or two shots; about 5 received placebo; per-sample allocation not given. Samples came from day 63 after the first vaccine or placebo injection. The shot given was an Ad26 vector that makes Wuhan-strain SARS-CoV-2 spike. V dropped 3 bases and J dropped 15; count of bases not matched to a gene: 9. The CDR3 loop spans 13 amino acids. Germline V lookup: CDR1 LNHDA, CDR2 SQIVND (reference sequence).

This TCR was sampled from a person aged 18 to 59 who received the Ad26.COV2.S COVID-19 vaccine or a placebo. The sequences come from peripheral blood, collected in a trial of Ad26.COV2.S vaccine versus placebo. The chain is built from TRBV19 and TRBJ2-1; 9 bases agree with TRBD2. CDR3 loop: CASSIGREGSAFF. In DNA form, the CDR3 reads TGTGCCAGTAGTATTGGGCGGGAGGGGTCTGCGTTCTTC.